One sample yielded the 22 T cell receptor beta chains listed below, sequenced in a study of control samples from healthy donors and cancer patients. Some clones are missing from TCRdb's copy, which holds only in-frame ones; the method was immunoSEQ multiplex PCR. The table shows 130,000 or so clones, with over 85% occurring only once. Material for sequencing was blood. The source of these receptors is a man aged 18-30 years in good health.

V is TRBV30 and J is TRBJ1-2; TRBD1 is a possible D gene (5 bases). The germline CDR1 and CDR2 sequences are GTSNPN and SVGIG (reference sequence). The ends were cut back, 0 bases at V and 8 bases at J, with 13 bases in the middle. This CDR3 has 13 amino acids. The CDR3 DNA sequence: TGTGCCTGGAGTGTATCGCAGGGCGCGGGCTACACCTTC. Amino acids: CAWSVSQGAGYTF.

The V and J genes are TRBV6-5 and TRBJ1-4, with 8 bases lining up with TRBD1. Germline V gene lookup returns CDR1 MNHEY and CDR2 SVGAGI. The CDR3 totals 14 residues. With 5 bases clipped from V and 10 bases from J, the junction kept 9 bases outside the gene matches. The DNA of the CDR3 is TGTGCCAGCAGTACCCGGGCAGGGGGCGGAAAACTGTTTTTT. It is translated as CASSTRAGGGKLFF.

The J gene is TRBJ1-1, the V gene TRBV7-9; TRBD1 agrees at 7 bases. Looked up from germline, CDR1 is SEHNR and CDR2 is FQNEAQ (reference sequence). After removal of 1 base from V and 5 bases from J, the junction contained 10 bases not matched to a gene. CDR3 length: 16 residues. The CDR3 DNA is TGTGCCAGCAGCTTAGATAGCGGCAGGGGGGATACTGAAGCTTTCTTT. It translates to CASSLDSGRGDTEAFF.

This chain joins TRBV6-6 and TRBJ1-1; 7 nucleotides line up with TRBD1. CDR1 and CDR2 from the germline V gene are MNHNY and SVGAGI (reference sequence). The CDR3 spans 17 residues. Trimming removed 5 bases from V and 4 bases from J; junction bases left unmatched: 16. The CDR3 region has the DNA TGTGCCAGCAGTCACCAACAGGGGAGTTACCTGAGCACTGAAGCTTTCTTT. This translates into CASSHQQGSYLSTEAFF.

This chain joins TRBV12-5 and TRBJ2-1; 7 nucleotides match TRBD1. Per germline, CDR1 LGHNT and CDR2 FRNRAP. The length of the CDR3 is 17 residues. V was clipped by 0 bases and J by 6 bases; unmatched bases: 11. The CDR3: CASGLVLGGGLPNEQFF. CDR3 in DNA: TGTGCTAGTGGTTTGGTATTAGGGGGCGGTCTTCCCAATGAGCAGTTCTTC. Variable domain in full (rest from reference TRBV12-5 and TRBJ2-1): DARVTQTPRHKVTEMGQEVTMRCQPILGHNTVFWYRQTMMQGLELLAYFRNRAPLDDSGMPKDRFSAEMPDATLATLKIQPSEPRDSAVYFCASGLVLGGGLPNEQFFGPGTRLTVL.

V gene TRBV5-1 combines with J gene TRBJ1-1; no reliable D call. V shed 0 bases and J shed 6 bases, with 9 bases lying between them. Germline V gene data show CDR1 as SGHRS and CDR2 as YFSETQ. This CDR3 is 13 amino acids long. The CDR3 nucleotides are TGCGCCAGCAGCTTGGCGGGGAGATCTGAAGCTTTCTTT. Translated, it gives CASSLAGRSEAFF.

The chain is built from TRBV29-1 and TRBJ1-2; possibly TRBD1 for D (5 bases). Germline V lookup: CDR1 SQVTM, CDR2 ANQGSEA. The CDR3 extends over 13 amino acids. V was cut by 6 bases and J by 2 bases, with 13 bases left in between. The CDR3 nucleotides are TGCAGCGTCCGGGACCCGGGGAACTATGGCTACACCTTC. Amino acids: CSVRDPGNYGYTF.

The CDR3 spells CASSDRDSSYEQYF. The CDR3 nucleotides read TGTGCCAGCAGTGACCGGGACAGCTCCTACGAGCAGTACTTC. The chain recombines TRBV6-1 with TRBJ2-7, with 7 bases identical to TRBD1. V lost 3 bases and J lost 0; bases outside the gene matches: 2. The CDR3 runs to 14 residues. The germline CDR1 and CDR2 sequences are MNHNS and SASEGT.

This chain uses TRBV29-1 with TRBJ1-4; no clear D. The CDR3 is 13 residues long. Deletions cut 6 bases from V and 1 base from J, with 9 bases between. Germline V gives CDR1 SQVTM, CDR2 ANQGSEA. CDR3 protein: CSVLAVTNEKLFF. The CDR3 nucleotides read TGCAGCGTGCTGGCCGTAACTAATGAAAAACTGTTTTTT.

The chain has TRBV15 and TRBJ1-1; the D gene is possibly TRBD1 (6 bases). In germline, CDR1 is LNHNV, CDR2 YYDKDF (reference sequence). The CDR3 has 13 amino acids. Trimming took 1 base from V and 4 from J, leaving 7 bases between them. CDR3 sequence (DNA): TGTGCCACCAGCAGAGGGGGGGCCACTGAAGCTTTCTTT. It codes for CATSRGGATEAFF.

The V and J genes are TRBV6-1 and TRBJ1-6; D unclear. CDR1 and CDR2 from the germline V gene are MNHNS and SASEGT. V lost 4 bases and J lost 7, with 17 bases in between. The CDR3 spans 16 residues. In DNA form, the CDR3 reads TGTGCCAGCAGTGGCTATTCAGGAGGCGGGAATTCACCCCTCCACTTT. Translation: CASSGYSGGGNSPLHF.

The J gene is TRBJ2-5, the V gene TRBV25-1; tentatively, D is TRBD2 (5 bases). Trimming removed 1 base from V and 2 bases from J, with 14 bases in between. The CDR3 is made up of 16 amino acids. Germline V lookup: CDR1 MGHDK, CDR2 SYGVNS. Here the CDR3 reads CASSESPGRDQETQYF. In DNA, the CDR3 is TGTGCCAGCAGTGAATCGCCAGGACGGGATCAAGAGACCCAGTACTTC.

V usage is TRBV24-1 and J usage is TRBJ2-5; 12 nucleotides line up with TRBD2. The CDR3 has 19 residues. The V segment lost 3 bases and the J segment 4 bases; nucleotides outside the gene matches: 14. The germline V gene encodes CDR1 KGHDR and CDR2 SFDVKD. DNA for the CDR3: TGTGCCACCAGTGATGAAAAGGGGGCTAGCGGGGGGGCCAGAGAGACCCAGTACTTC. Its protein is CATSDEKGASGGARETQYF.

J is TRBJ2-5 and V is TRBV4-1; D is unresolved. The length of the CDR3 is 15 residues. The V gene's germline CDR1 is MGHRA and CDR2 YSYEKL. V was trimmed by 0 bases and J by 7 bases, leaving 15 bases between them. In nucleotides, the CDR3 is TGCGCCAGCAGCCAAGATGCGGTGACTCTTAGGACCCAGTACTTC. It yields the protein CASSQDAVTLRTQYF.

CDR3 DNA sequence: TGTGCCAGCATGTGGCTAGCGGGGGCCGGGGAGCTGTTTTTT. Translated, it gives CASMWLAGAGELFF. The chain carries TRBV2 and TRBJ2-2, with TRBD2 matching 10 bases. Per germline, CDR1 SNHLY and CDR2 FYNNEI. The trim removed 7 bases at V and 6 bases at J, leaving 5 bases unmatched. The CDR3 runs to 14 residues. The whole variable domain, filled in from reference TRBV2 and TRBJ2-2, reads EPEVTQTPSHQVTQMGQEVILRCVPISNHLYFYWYRQILGQKVEFLVSFYNNEISEKSEIFDDQFSVERPDGSNFTLKIRSTKLEDSAMYFCASMWLAGAGELFFGEGSRLTVL.

The chain uses TRBV19 and TRBJ2-1; D might be TRBD2 (5 bases). The CDR3 has 18 amino acids. The V and J ends lost 0 bases and 0 bases respectively, with 15 bases between them. Germline V gene lookup returns CDR1 LNHDA and CDR2 SQIVND (reference sequence). The CDR3 reads CASSIDGLTYSSYNEQFF. Here the CDR3 DNA reads TGTGCCAGTAGTATAGATGGACTTACGTACAGCTCCTACAATGAGCAGTTCTTC.

A single count supports this clone. This chain joins TRBV5-1 and TRBJ2-2; D perhaps matches TRBD2 (6 bases). Trimming cost V 3 bases and J 0 bases, with 9 bases left between them. The CDR3 loop spans 15 amino acids. The V gene's germline CDR1 is SGHRS and CDR2 YFSETQ. The CDR3 coding sequence is TGCGCCAGCAGCTCTGAGCGGGCGAACACCGGGGAGCTGTTTTTT. Its protein product is CASSSERANTGELFF.

The chain joins TRBV5-1 to TRBJ1-2; TRBD1 matches 10 bases. V trimming: 5 bases; J trimming: 3 bases; junction bases outside the gene matches: 10. CDR3 size: 16 residues. In germline, CDR1 is SGHRS, CDR2 YFSETQ. CDR3 sequence (DNA): TGCGCCAGCAGTCAGGATGGGACAGGGGAGCACTATGGCTACACCTTC. Amino acids: CASSQDGTGEHYGYTF.

In nucleotides, the CDR3 is TGTGCCAGCACCCCGCAGGGGTCCTGGAGCTACAATGAGCAGTTCTTC. Residues: CASTPQGSWSYNEQFF. The chain links TRBV11-2 to TRBJ2-1; D might be TRBD1 (6 bases). In germline, CDR1 is SGHAT, CDR2 FQNNGV. The V end lost 7 bases, the J end lost 3 bases, and 19 bases lay between the germline ends. This CDR3 region has 16 residues.

Regarding this clone: Other DNA sequences in this sample translate to the same CDR3. CDR3 region: CASSVGSNQPQHF. Here the CDR3 DNA reads TGTGCCAGCAGCGTAGGCAGCAATCAGCCCCAGCATTTT. V and J are TRBV9 and TRBJ1-5; D not resolved. V was cut by 0 bases and J by 1 base, with 2 bases left in between. CDR3 length equals 13 residues. Germline CDR1 SGDLS, CDR2 YYNGEE.

The J gene is TRBJ1-5, the V gene TRBV5-5, with 8 bases that match TRBD1. Trimming removed 1 base from V and 6 bases from J; junction bases left unmatched: 21. The germline CDR1 and CDR2 sequences are SGHKS and YYEKEE (reference sequence). CDR3 length equals 20 residues. CDR3 sequence: CASSLTTTPGTGGTRQPQHF. The CDR3 bases are TGTGCCAGCAGCTTGACCACAACCCCCGGGACAGGTGGGACCCGTCAGCCCCAGCATTTT. The full variable domain, with the rest looked up from reference TRBV5-5 and TRBJ1-5, is DAGVTQSPTHLIKTRGQQVTLRCSPISGHKSVSWYQQVLGQGPQFIFQYYEKEERGRGNFPDRFSARQFPNYSSELNVNALLLGDSALYLCASSLTTTPGTGGTRQPQHFGDGTRLSIL.

The chain is built from TRBV19 and TRBJ1-2, with unresolved D. The CDR3 has 15 amino acids. Germline V gives CDR1 LNHDA, CDR2 SQIVND (reference sequence). The V gene lost 1 base and the J gene lost 3 bases, with 12 bases spanning the gap. For the CDR3, the DNA is TGTGCCAGTAGTATAGTTGGGTTTAGGGACTATGGCTACACCTTC. This translates into CASSIVGFRDYGYTF. Filled out from reference TRBV19 and TRBJ1-2, the complete variable domain reads DGGITQSPKYLFRKEGQNVTLSCEQNLNHDAMYWYRQDPGQGLRLIYYSQIVNDFQKGDIAEGYSVSREKKESFPLTVTSAQKNPTAFYLCASSIVGFRDYGYTFGSGTRLTVV.